This T cell receptor (beta chain) appears in the sequencing data of a study of shared clonotypes between healthy human individuals (TCRdb year 2020). At the level of the whole study: A couple of women and a few men aged 18 to 49 years were included in the cohort. Per donor, leukapheresis produced somewhere between about 0.9 and 9.5 billion PBMCs. To increase sequencing depth and limit assay-specific biases, different laboratories used diverse techniques to prepare libraries and sequence TCR repertoires. To estimate repertoire size and how much clonotypes are shared between individuals, the study performed deep sequencing of blood TCR repertoires from roughly five healthy adults. Per donor, three plates each were used for CD4 naive and CD4 memory, two for CD8 naive, and one for CD8 memory.

As for this clone: This receptor's antigen is unknown. The record has no base qualities; no much larger clone is one base away.

Using the deep immunoSEQ assay, multiplex PCR amplified TCR CDR3 regions from genomic DNA. Extracted genomic DNA from each cell subset was spread evenly across all wells of several immunoSEQ 96-well plates, with each plate serving as a replicate. Each replicate PCR for sorted subsets received 150 to 250 ng genomic DNA, equal to 30,000 or so T cell genomes. The purified libraries were quantified using a Qubit 3.0 fluorometer, sized with a Bioanalyzer 2100, and then quantified again using the KAPA Library Quantification kit. Each immunoSEQ 96-well plate was sequenced on its own single-read 150-cycle Illumina NextSeq 550 flow cell. The source study handled its data this way. Because the immunoSEQ output included only junctional sequences and no quality scores, the filtering could not be the same as the filtering used for full-length reads. To assign V/J genes and CDR3, sequences were annotated using PyIR, a Python wrapper for IgBLAST v1.9, with IMGT germline references. Reads with weak V/J assignments (E-value above 1e-6), missing CDR3, stop codons, out-of-frame junctions, or ambiguous translated residues were removed. V3J clonotypes were defined as sequences sharing the same inferred V gene, J gene, and CDR3 amino acid sequence. To compute the percentage overlap between repertoires, the number of shared unique clonotypes was divided by the size of the smaller repertoire. RTK rarefaction, the Chao1 estimator, and Recon v2.1 estimates of unobserved clonotypes were used to assess repertoire richness. For all TCRbeta clonotypes obtained by the gDNA method from several donors, generation probabilities were computed with OLGA. Here the immuneACCESS table is served through TCRdb, limited to in-frame sequences with V and J called. Missing clones are a known gap in these copies; in checked studies unresolved V genes cover under half, and the rest lacks a known reason. V and J calls and clone size are those listed in that table; D and trimming were worked out from the DNA. The sample table contains roughly 2 million clones; only one count was recorded for about 95% of them. Together, the top ten hold 0.13% of the sample.

Healthy HIV-negative adults with no recently reported acute infections or vaccinations were included as donors. Every donor was a Caucasian adult living in Nashville, Tennessee, USA. Magnetic negative selection was used to enrich CD4+ T cells, after which naive cells were positively selected on CD45RA and the negative fraction became the memory subset. After blood collection by leukapheresis, PBMCs were isolated using Ficoll-Histopaque density gradient centrifugation and then cryopreserved in the vapor phase of liquid nitrogen. Analytical flow cytometry was used to check the purity and quantity of each magnetically sorted T cell population. Genomic DNA was isolated from each sorted fraction and quantified by UV absorbance on a Nanodrop 2000c. Study-level results and caveats: Only blood was sampled, and tissue TCR repertoires likely differ from those in blood. Pairwise subsampling led to the expectation that sequencing depth would affect the degree of clonotype sharing among donors. Larger estimated clonotype richness was generally found for naive subsets than for memory subsets. Across a few donors, around 5% of naive CD4, approximately 3.6% of naive CD8, about 2.3% of memory CD4, and roughly 0.4% of memory CD8 clonotypes were shared. Compared with non-shared clonotypes, the clonotypes found in all four sorted-subset donors had higher generation probabilities. Rarefaction of sorted-subset datasets indicated incomplete sequencing despite the large sequencing depth. The genetic and exposure-history diversity represented was limited by the small number of donors.

Relative to germline, V is missing 4 bases and J is missing 1 base, with 6 bases of the junction outside any gene match. The germline V gene (reference sequence) gives CDR1 as GTSNPN and CDR2 as SVGIG. From the cysteine up to the phenylalanine, the CDR3 has a length of 14 residues. Here the CDR3 DNA is all that survives: 42 bases in frame from base 1. This receptor chain uses TRBV30 and TRBJ2-5; TRBD2 lines up with 7 middle nucleotides. The clonotype originates from a man aged 18 to 30 in good health. The sequenced sample was naive CD4+ T cells sorted from blood. The label giving this sample's cell subset or site can be read as: CD45RA+ positively selected. The nucleotide sequence reads as follows: TGTGCCTGGACCACAGCGGGGATCCAAGAGACCCAGTACTTC. It codes for CAWTTAGIQETQYF.